The following is a TCR beta chain sequence with its context. These data originate in a study of shared clonotypes between healthy human individuals. Study details: There were three CD4 naive, three CD4 memory, two CD8 naive and one CD8 memory plates per donor.

Assay execution proceeded at the deep level. Several immunoSEQ plates held equal portions of the genomic DNA taken from each subset. TCRdb's table, derived via immunoSEQ multiplex PCR, lists solely in-frame clones and lacks some. The sample holds about 2.4 million clones; roughly 93% are singletons and the top ten take around 0.37%. The ends lost 5 bases at V and 6 bases at J; junction bases unmatched: 7. The CDR3 consists of 14 residues. Germline CDR1 is SGHVS and CDR2 is FNYEAQ. There were only Caucasian adults among the donors, and all lived in Nashville, Tennessee. The TCR originated in a man in his late teens or twenties in good health. Some clones in this sample may be carry-over from other donors' samples. V gene TRBV7-6 combines with J gene TRBJ1-5; 7 bases align to TRBD1. Material: naive CD4+ T cells from PBMCs. Subset indicated: CD45RA+ positively selected. CDR3 amino acids: CASSPANRGQPQHF. DNA for the CDR3: TGTGCCAGCAGCCCAGCCAACAGGGGTCAGCCCCAGCATTTT.